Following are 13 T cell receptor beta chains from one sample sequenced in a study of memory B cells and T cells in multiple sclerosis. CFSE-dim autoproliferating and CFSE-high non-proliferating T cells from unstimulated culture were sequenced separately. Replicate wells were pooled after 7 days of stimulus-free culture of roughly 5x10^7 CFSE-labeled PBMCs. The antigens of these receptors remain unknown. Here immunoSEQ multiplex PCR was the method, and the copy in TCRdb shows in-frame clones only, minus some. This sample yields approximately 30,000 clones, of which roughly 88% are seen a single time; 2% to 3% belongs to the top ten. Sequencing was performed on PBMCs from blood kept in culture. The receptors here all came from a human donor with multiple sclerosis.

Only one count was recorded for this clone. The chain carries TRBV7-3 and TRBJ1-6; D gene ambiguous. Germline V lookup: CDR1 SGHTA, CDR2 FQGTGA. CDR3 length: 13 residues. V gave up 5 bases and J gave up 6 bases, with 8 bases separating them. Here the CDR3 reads CASSATSNSPLHF. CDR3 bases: TGTGCCAGCAGCGCGACTAGTAATTCACCCCTCCACTTT. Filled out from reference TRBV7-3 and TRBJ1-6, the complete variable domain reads GAGVSQTPSNKVTEKGKYVELRCDPISGHTALYWYRQSLGQGPEFLIYFQGTGAADDSGLPNDRFFAVRPEGSVSTLKIQRTERGDSAVYLCASSATSNSPLHFGNGTRLTVT.

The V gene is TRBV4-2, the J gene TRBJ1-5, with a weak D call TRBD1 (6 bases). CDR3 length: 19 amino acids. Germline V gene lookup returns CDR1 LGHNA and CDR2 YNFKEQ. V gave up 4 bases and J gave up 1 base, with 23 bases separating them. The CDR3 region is CASSREVWGGAGSNQPQHF. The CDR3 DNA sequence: TGTGCCAGCAGCCGAGAAGTTTGGGGGGGGGCAGGGAGCAATCAGCCCCAGCATTTT.

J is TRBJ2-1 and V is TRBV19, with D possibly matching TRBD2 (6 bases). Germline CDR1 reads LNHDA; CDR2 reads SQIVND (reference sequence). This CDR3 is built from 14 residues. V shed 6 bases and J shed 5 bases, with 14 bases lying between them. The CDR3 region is CASRPGTSHNEQFF. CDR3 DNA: TGTGCCAGTAGGCCCGGGACTTCCCACAATGAGCAGTTCTTC.

The CDR3: CASSLLDSLPEQYF. The CDR3 DNA sequence: TGTGCCAGCAGCTTGCTGGACAGTCTCCCCGAGCAGTACTTC. This chain links TRBV5-8 with TRBJ2-7; tentatively, D is TRBD1 (6 bases). Germline CDR1 and CDR2: SGHTS and YDEGEE. The V and J ends lost 1 base and 6 bases respectively, with 14 bases between them. This CDR3 spans 14 amino acids.

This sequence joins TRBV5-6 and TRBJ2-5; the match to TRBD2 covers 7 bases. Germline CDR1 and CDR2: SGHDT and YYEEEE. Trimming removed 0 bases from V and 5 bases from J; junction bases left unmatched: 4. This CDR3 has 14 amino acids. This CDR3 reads CASSLGPGRETQYF. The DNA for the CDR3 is TGTGCCAGCAGCTTGGGCCCCGGGAGGGAGACCCAGTACTTC.

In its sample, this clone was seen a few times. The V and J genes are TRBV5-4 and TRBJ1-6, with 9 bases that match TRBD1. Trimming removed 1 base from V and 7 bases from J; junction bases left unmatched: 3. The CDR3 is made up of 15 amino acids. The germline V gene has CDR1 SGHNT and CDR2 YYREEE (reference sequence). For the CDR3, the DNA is TGTGCCAGCAGCTTGACAGGGGGCAGGAATTCACCCCTCCACTTT. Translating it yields CASSLTGGRNSPLHF.

As DNA, the CDR3 is TGTGCCAGCAAGCGGGAGGGCCCTGAGCAGTTCTTC. It yields the protein CASKREGPEQFF. This rearrangement joins TRBV2 to TRBJ2-1; 10 bases align to TRBD2. This CDR3 is built from 12 residues. The V segment lost 7 bases and the J segment 9 bases; nucleotides outside the gene matches: 3. Germline loops: CDR1 SNHLY, CDR2 FYNNEI.

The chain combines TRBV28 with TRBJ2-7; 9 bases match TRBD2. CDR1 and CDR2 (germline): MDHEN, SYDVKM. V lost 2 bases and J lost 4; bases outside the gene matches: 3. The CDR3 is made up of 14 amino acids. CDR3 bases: TGTGCCAGCAGTTTAGCGGGAGGGCGTTACGAGCAGTACTTC. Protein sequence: CASSLAGGRYEQYF.

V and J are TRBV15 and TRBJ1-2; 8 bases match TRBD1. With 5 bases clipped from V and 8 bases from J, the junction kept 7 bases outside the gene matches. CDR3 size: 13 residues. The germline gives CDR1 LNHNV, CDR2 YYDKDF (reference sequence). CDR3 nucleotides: TGTGCCACCAGCTCCCAGGGGGCGCGGGGCTACACCTTC. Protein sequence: CATSSQGARGYTF.

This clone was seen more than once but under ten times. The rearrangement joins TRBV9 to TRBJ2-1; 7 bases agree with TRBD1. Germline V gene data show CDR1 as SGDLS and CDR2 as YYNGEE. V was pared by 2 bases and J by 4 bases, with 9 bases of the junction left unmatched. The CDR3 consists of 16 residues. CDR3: CASSVSTGQRYNEQFF. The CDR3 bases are TGTGCCAGCAGCGTTTCTACGGGACAGAGATACAATGAGCAGTTCTTC.

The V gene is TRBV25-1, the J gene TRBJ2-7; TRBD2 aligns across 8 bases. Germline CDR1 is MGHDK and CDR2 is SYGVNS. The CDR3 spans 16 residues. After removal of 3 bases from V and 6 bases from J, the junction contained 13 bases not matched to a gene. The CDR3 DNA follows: TGTGCCAGCAGTGATCCCGCGGGAGGTTCTGACGGCGAGCAGTACTTC. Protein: CASSDPAGGSDGEQYF.

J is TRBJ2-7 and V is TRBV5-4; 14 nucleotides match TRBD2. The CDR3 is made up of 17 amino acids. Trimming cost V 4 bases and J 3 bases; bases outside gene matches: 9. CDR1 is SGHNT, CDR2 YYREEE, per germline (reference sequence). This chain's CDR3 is CASSGTSGRTGLYEQYF. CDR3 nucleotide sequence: TGTGCCAGCAGCGGGACTAGCGGGAGAACGGGCCTCTACGAGCAGTACTTC.

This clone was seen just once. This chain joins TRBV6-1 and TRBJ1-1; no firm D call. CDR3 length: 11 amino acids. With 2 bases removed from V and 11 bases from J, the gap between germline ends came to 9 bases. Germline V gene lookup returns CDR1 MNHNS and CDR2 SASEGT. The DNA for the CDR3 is TGTGCCAGCAGTGAACAAAGAGAGGCTTTCTTT. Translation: CASSEQREAFF.